The present T cell receptor (beta chain) was sequenced within a study of CD8 T cells in ankylosing spondylitis. TCRdb passed the 5' RACE reads through MiXCR, listing each CDR3 protein once. Altogether about 130,000 distinct CDR3 sequences are present, approximately 9.7% being singletons, with the ten largest covering 3% to 4%. General observations from the study: From matched ankylosing spondylitis synovial fluid, disease-linked clones were reportedly recovered at significantly enriched levels. Some of the motif variants had earlier been found in reactive arthritis patients' fluid and blood.

This clonotype was counted a few times. Its antigen is as yet unknown. Sequencing input: blood, either unsorted or a sorted T cell fraction (not recorded which). This receptor was identified in a male donor with ankylosing spondylitis or in good health (not recorded which).

The CDR3 region is CSARDINRGNTKTQYF. The CDR3 nucleotides are TGCAGTGCTAGAGATATAAACAGGGGGAATACGAAGACCCAGTACTTC. The chain joins TRBV20-1 to TRBJ2-5, with 8 bases aligning to TRBD1. The ends lost 0 bases at V and 6 bases at J; junction bases unmatched: 12. In germline, CDR1 is DFQATT, CDR2 SNEGSKA (reference sequence). CDR3 length equals 16 residues.